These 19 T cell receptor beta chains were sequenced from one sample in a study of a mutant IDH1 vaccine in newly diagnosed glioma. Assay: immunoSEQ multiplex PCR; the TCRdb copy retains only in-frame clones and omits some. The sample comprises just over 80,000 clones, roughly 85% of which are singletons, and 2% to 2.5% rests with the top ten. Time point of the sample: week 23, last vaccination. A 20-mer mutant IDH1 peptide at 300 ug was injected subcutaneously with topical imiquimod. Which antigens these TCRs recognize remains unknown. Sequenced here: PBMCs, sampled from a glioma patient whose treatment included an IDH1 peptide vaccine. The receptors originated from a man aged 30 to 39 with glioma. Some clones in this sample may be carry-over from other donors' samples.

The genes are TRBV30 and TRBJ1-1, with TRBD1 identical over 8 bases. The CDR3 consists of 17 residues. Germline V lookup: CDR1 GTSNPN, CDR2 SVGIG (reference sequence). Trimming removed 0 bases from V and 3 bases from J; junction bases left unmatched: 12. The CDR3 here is CAWSVGTGAFWDTEAFF. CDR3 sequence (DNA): TGTGCCTGGAGTGTCGGGACAGGAGCATTCTGGGACACTGAAGCTTTCTTT.

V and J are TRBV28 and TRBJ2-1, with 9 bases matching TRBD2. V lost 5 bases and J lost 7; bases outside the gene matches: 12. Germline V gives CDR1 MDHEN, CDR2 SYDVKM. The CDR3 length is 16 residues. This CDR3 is CASSGPGLAVENEQFF. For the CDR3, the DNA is TGTGCCAGCAGTGGCCCGGGACTAGCAGTGGAAAATGAGCAGTTCTTC.

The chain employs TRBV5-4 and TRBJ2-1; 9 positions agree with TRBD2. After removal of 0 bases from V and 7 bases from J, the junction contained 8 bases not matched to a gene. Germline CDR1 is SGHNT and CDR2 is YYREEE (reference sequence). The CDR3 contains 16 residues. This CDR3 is CASSLGGLAGSNEQFF. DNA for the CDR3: TGTGCCAGCAGCTTGGGTGGCCTAGCGGGATCAAATGAGCAGTTCTTC.

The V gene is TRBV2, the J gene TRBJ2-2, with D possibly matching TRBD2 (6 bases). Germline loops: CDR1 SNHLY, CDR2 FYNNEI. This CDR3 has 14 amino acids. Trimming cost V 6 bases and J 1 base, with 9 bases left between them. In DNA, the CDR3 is TGTGCCAGCAGGACTAGGGTGAACACCGGGGAGCTGTTTTTT. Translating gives CASRTRVNTGELFF.

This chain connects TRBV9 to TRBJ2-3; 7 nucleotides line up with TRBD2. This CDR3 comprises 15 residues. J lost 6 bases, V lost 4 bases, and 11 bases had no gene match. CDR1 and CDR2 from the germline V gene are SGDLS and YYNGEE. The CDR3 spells CASSPGTGGLDTQYF. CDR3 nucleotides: TGTGCCAGCAGCCCCGGAACGGGAGGTTTGGATACGCAGTATTTT.

The DNA of the CDR3 is TGTGCCAGCAGTTTCCGGGGGAGCTCCTACGAGCAGTACTTC. Amino acids: CASSFRGSSYEQYF. The chain links TRBV28 to TRBJ2-7; a possible D gene is TRBD2 (6 bases). V lost 3 bases to trimming and J lost 0 bases, with 9 bases between them. This CDR3 contains 14 residues. Germline V gene lookup returns CDR1 MDHEN and CDR2 SYDVKM.

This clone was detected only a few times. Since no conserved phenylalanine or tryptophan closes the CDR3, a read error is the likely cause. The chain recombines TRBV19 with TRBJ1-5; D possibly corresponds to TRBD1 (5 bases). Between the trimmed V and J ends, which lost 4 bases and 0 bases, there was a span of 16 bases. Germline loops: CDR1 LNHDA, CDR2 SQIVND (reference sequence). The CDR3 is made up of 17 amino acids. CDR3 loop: CASSRTSTGYSNQPQHL. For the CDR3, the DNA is TGTGCCAGTAGTAGGACTAGTACAGGTTATAGCAATCAGCCCCAGCATCTT.

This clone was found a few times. The CDR3 spells CASDEGDAEAFF. For the CDR3, the DNA is TGTGCCAGCGACGAGGGTGACGCTGAAGCTTTCTTT. The rearrangement links TRBV7-9 to TRBJ1-1; D not resolved. CDR1 and CDR2 (germline): SEHNR, FQNEAQ (reference sequence). The length of the CDR3 is 12 residues. V shed 8 bases and J shed 6 bases, with 13 bases lying between them.

The CDR3 is CASSSDRANTEAFF. The CDR3 DNA reads TGTGCCAGCAGTTCGGACAGGGCGAACACTGAAGCTTTCTTT. The gene calls are TRBV6-1 and TRBJ1-1, with 8 bases identical to TRBD1. The CDR3 is 14 amino acids. Germline V gene sequence: CDR1 MNHNS, CDR2 SASEGT. The junction had 3 bases not matched to a gene; V was cut back by 5 bases and J by 1 base.

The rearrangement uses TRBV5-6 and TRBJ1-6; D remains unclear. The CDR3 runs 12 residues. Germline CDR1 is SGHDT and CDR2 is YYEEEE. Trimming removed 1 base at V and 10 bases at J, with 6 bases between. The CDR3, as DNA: TGTGCCAGCAGCTTGTCAAGGTCACCCCTCCACTTT. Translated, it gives CASSLSRSPLHF. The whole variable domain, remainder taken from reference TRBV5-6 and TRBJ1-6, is DAGVTQSPTHLIKTRGQQVTLRCSPKSGHDTVSWYQQALGQGPQFIFQYYEEEERQRGNFPDRFSGHQFPNYSSELNVNALLLGDSALYLCASSLSRSPLHFGNGTRLTVT.

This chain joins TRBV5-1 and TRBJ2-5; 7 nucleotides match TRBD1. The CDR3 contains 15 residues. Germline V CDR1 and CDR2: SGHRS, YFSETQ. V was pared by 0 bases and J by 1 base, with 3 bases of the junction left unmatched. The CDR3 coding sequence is TGCGCCAGCAGCTTGGGAGGGGGCAGCCAAGAGACCCAGTACTTC. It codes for CASSLGGGSQETQYF.

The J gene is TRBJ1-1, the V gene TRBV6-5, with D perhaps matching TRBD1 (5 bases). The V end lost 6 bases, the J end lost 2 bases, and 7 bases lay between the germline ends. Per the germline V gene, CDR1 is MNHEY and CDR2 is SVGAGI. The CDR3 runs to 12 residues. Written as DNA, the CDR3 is TGTGCCAGCAGAGGGGTTAACACTGAAGCTTTCTTT. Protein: CASRGVNTEAFF.

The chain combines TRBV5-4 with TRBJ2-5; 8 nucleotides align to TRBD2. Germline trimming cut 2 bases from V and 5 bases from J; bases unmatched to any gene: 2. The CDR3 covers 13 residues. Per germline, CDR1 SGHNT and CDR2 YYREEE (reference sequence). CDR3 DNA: TGTGCCAGCAGCTTAGCGGGGGCGGAGACCCAGTACTTC. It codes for CASSLAGAETQYF.

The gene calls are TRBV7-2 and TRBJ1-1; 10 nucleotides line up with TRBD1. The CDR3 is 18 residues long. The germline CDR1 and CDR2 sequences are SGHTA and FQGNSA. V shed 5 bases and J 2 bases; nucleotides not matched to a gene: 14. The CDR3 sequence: CASSQDGTGEGDNTEAFF. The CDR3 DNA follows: TGTGCCAGCAGCCAAGACGGGACAGGGGAGGGGGATAACACTGAAGCTTTCTTT. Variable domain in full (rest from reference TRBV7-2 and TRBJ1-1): GAGVSQSPSNKVTEKGKDVELRCDPISGHTALYWYRQSLGQGLEFLIYFQGNSAPDKSGLPSDRFSAERTGGSVSTLTIQRTQQEDSAVYLCASSQDGTGEGDNTEAFFGQGTRLTVV.

CDR3 amino acids: CASGSILGAELTNEQFF. The CDR3 DNA is TGTGCTAGTGGTTCGATTCTCGGGGCTGAACTAACCAATGAGCAGTTCTTC. The chain joins TRBV12-5 to TRBJ2-1; D assignment may be TRBD1 or TRBD2 (5 bases each). The germline gives CDR1 LGHNT, CDR2 FRNRAP. The CDR3 runs 17 residues. Trimming took 4 bases from V and 6 from J, leaving 22 bases between them.

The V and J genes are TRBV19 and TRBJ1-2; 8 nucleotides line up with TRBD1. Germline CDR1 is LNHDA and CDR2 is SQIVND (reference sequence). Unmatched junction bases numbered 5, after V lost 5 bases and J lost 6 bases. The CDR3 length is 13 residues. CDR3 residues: CASSFGQGDGYTF. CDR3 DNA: TGTGCCAGTAGTTTCGGACAGGGAGATGGCTACACCTTC.

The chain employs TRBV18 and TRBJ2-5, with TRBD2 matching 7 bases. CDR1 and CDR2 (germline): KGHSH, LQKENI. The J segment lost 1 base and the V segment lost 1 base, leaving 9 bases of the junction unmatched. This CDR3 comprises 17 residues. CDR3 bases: TGTGCCAGCTCACCACGACGACCGGGACTAACCCAAGAGACCCAGTACTTC. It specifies CASSPRRPGLTQETQYF.

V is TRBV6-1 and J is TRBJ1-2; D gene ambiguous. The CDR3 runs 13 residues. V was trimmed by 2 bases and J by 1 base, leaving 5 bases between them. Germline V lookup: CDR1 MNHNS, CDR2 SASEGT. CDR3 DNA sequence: TGTGCCAGCAGTGAAATTGATAACTATGGCTACACCTTC. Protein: CASSEIDNYGYTF.

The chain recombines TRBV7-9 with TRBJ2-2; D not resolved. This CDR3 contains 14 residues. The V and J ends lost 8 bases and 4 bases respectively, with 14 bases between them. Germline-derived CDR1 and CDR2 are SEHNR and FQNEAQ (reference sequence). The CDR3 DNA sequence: TGTGCCAGCGGAAGAAACCTCCGCACCGGGGAGCTGTTTTTT. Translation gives CASGRNLRTGELFF.